This entry lists 19 T cell receptor beta chains sequenced from one sample in a study of CXCR3-negative and CXCR3-positive naive CD8 T cells. With UMI labels, 5' RACE was used to prepare the TRB cDNA libraries. TCRdb re-called the 5' RACE reads; one entry per CDR3 protein, DNA not given. The table for this sample gives approximately 83,000 distinct CDR3 sequences. Sequencing input: naive CXCR3- CD8+ T cells from blood. Subset noted: CD45RO-CCR7+CD27+CD95- naive CD8+ T cells lacking CXCR3 (TNR3-). The receptors were sampled from a human donor in good health. Some clones in this sample may be carry-over from other donors' samples.

The V call is TRBV6-5, the J call TRBJ2-2; with no DNA, the TCRdb D assignment of TRBD1 cannot be verified. The CDR3 is 14 residues long. The germline V gene has CDR1 MNHEY and CDR2 SVGAGI. CDR3 residues: CASSPGPATGELFF.

The gene calls are TRBV7-9 and TRBJ2-2. The CDR3 totals 13 residues. Germline loops: CDR1 SEHNR, CDR2 FQNEAQ (reference sequence). CDR3 protein: CASSPPAATELFF.

The rearrangement uses TRBV4-1 and TRBJ1-2; as DNA is missing, the TRBD1 call by TCRdb cannot be tested. CDR1 is MGHRA and CDR2 is YSYEKL in the germline V gene. There are 15 residues in the CDR3. CDR3: CASSQGQGENYGYTF.

V and J are TRBV27 and TRBJ2-7. CDR1 is MNHEY and CDR2 is SMNVEV in the germline V gene (reference sequence). This CDR3 spans 13 amino acids. The CDR3 here is CASSPMESYEQYF.

The chain carries TRBV5-4 and TRBJ2-3. The V gene's germline CDR1 is SGHNT and CDR2 YYREEE (reference sequence). There are 13 residues in the CDR3. CDR3 in amino acids: CASSDTLSDTQYF.

The chain joins TRBV7-9 to TRBJ1-6; absent DNA, TCRdb's TRBD1 call cannot be checked. Germline CDR1 and CDR2: SEHNR and FQNEAQ (reference sequence). The CDR3 sequence is 14 residues long. CDR3 sequence reads: CASSLGQGAEALHF.

The rearrangement uses TRBV7-9 and TRBJ1-2; TCRdb designates TRBD1, a call that cannot be tested without DNA. The V gene's germline CDR1 is SEHNR and CDR2 FQNEAQ (reference sequence). The CDR3 covers 16 residues. CDR3: CASSILPGQGDYGYTF.

This chain links TRBV29-1 with TRBJ2-7; TCRdb proposes TRBD1, but this gene call is untestable without DNA. The V gene's germline CDR1 is SQVTM and CDR2 ANQGSEA. The CDR3 is 15 amino acids. CDR3 residues: CSAFYWGDRAYEQYF.

This chain connects TRBV5-6 to TRBJ2-1. CDR3 length: 15 residues. Germline V gene lookup returns CDR1 SGHDT and CDR2 YYEEEE. The CDR3 spells CASSPTADTYNEQFF.

V is TRBV7-3 and J is TRBJ2-1; with no DNA, the TCRdb D assignment of TRBD2 cannot be verified. There are 16 residues in the CDR3. Germline assignment: CDR1 SGHTA and CDR2 FQGTGA. The CDR3: CASSLTASGENNEQFF.

The chain couples TRBV5-1 to TRBJ2-1. The germline V gene encodes CDR1 SGHRS and CDR2 YFSETQ. CDR3 length: 15 residues. The CDR3 sequence is CASSLVQIGSNEQFF.

This chain links TRBV29-1 with TRBJ2-7; TCRdb's assignment of TRBD1 cannot be checked, as there is no DNA. Germline V CDR1 and CDR2: SQVTM, ANQGSEA. CDR3 size: 12 residues. The chain's CDR3 is CSVSQGKDEQYF.

The CDR3 spells CASSESAGPSYEQYF. The V call is TRBV10-2, the J call TRBJ2-7; TCRdb selects TRBD2, and the lack of DNA leaves this call unchecked. Germline-derived CDR1 and CDR2 are WSHSY and SAAADI. The CDR3 runs to 15 residues.

CDR3 sequence: CASSYSTDRSTGELFF. The chain links TRBV6-5 to TRBJ2-2; TCRdb lists TRBD1, though no DNA is available to test this call. The germline CDR1 and CDR2 sequences are MNHEY and SVGAGI. There are 16 residues in the CDR3.

The rearrangement links TRBV27 to TRBJ2-7; TCRdb picks TRBD1, but there is no DNA to check that call. The CDR3 sequence is 12 residues long. Germline assignment: CDR1 MNHEY and CDR2 SMNVEV (reference sequence). This CDR3 reads CASSRTGDEQYF.

V and J are TRBV14 and TRBJ1-5. Germline CDR1 and CDR2: SGHDN and FVKESK. This CDR3 comprises 13 residues. CDR3 sequence: CASSQEGSGPQHF.

The V and J genes are TRBV29-1 and TRBJ2-5. Germline CDR1 reads SQVTM; CDR2 reads ANQGSEA. CDR3 size: 13 residues. This chain's CDR3 is CSAGERNQGTQYF.

V gene TRBV7-9 combines with J gene TRBJ1-1; TCRdb returns TRBD1, unconfirmable since there is no DNA. Germline V gives CDR1 SEHNR, CDR2 FQNEAQ (reference sequence). The CDR3 has 15 amino acids. The chain's CDR3 is CASSSSGQGIPEAFF.

The chain combines TRBV7-6 with TRBJ2-3; TCRdb's assignment of TRBD2 cannot be checked, as there is no DNA. CDR1 and CDR2 (germline): SGHVS, FNYEAQ. The CDR3 sequence is 19 residues long. The CDR3 is CASSSSPGLAPMGTDTQYF.